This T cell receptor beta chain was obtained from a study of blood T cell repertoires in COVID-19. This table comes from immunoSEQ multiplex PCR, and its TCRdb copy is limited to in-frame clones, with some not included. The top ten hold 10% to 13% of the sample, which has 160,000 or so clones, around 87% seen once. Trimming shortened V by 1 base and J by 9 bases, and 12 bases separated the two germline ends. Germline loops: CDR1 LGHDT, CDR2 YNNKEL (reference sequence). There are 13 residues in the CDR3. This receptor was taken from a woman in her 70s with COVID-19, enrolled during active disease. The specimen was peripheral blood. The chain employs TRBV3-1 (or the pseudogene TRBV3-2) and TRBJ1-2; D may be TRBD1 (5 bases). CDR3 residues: CASSQAGGGSYTF. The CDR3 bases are TGTGCCAGCAGCCAAGCCGGGGGTGGGAGCTACACCTTC.